This entry features one TCR beta chain sequence. Other DNA sequences within the sample encode an identical CDR3. TCRdb's copy holds only in-frame clones and misses some; the assay was immunoSEQ multiplex PCR. The table includes hundreds of thousands of clones, approximately 97% detected once. The germline V gene encodes CDR1 MDHEN and CDR2 SYDVKM. This CDR3 has 14 amino acids. The V and J ends lost 5 bases and 4 bases, in that order; junction bases with no gene match: 5. The data belong to a study of shared clonotypes between healthy human individuals. The rearrangement joins TRBV28 to TRBJ1-2, with 9 nucleotides matching TRBD1. Sample: naive CD4+ T cells sorted from blood. As to subset: CD45RA+ positively selected. The source of this sequence is a woman aged 30 to 39 in good health. Written as DNA, the CDR3 is TGTGCCAGCAGTGGTCAGACAGGGGGCTATGGCTACACCTTC. Amino acid sequence: CASSGQTGGYGYTF.